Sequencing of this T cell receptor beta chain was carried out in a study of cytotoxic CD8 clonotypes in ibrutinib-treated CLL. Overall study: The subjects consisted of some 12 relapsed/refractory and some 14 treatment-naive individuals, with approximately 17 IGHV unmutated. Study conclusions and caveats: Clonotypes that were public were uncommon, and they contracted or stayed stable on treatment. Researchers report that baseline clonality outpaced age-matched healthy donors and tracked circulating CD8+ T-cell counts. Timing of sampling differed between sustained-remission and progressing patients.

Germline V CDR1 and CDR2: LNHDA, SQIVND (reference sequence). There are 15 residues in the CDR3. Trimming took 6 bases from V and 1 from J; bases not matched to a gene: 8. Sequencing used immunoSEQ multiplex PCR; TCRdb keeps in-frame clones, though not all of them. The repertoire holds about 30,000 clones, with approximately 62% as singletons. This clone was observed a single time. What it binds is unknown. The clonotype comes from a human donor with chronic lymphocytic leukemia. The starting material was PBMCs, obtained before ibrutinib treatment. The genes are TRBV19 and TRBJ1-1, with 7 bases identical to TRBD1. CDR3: CASRLIGGRNTEAFF. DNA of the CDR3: TGTGCCAGTAGGCTAATAGGGGGCCGGAACACTGAAGCTTTCTTT.